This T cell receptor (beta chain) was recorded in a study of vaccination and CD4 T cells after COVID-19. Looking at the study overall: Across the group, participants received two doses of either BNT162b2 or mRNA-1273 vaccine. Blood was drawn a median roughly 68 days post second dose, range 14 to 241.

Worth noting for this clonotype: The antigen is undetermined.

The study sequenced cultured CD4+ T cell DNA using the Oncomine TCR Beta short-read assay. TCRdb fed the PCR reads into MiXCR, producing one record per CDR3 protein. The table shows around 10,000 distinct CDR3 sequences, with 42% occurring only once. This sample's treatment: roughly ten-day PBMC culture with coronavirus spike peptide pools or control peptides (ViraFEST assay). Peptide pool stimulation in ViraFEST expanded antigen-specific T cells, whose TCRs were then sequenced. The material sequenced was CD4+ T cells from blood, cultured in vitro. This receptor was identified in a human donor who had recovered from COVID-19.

The DNA for the CDR3 is TGTGCCAGTAGTGGGCAGCGTAATGAAAAACTGTTTTTT. It encodes CASSGQRNEKLFF. This sequence joins TRBV19 and TRBJ1-4; D is uncertain. Trimming cost V 5 bases and J 4 bases, with 8 bases left between them. Germline CDR1 LNHDA, CDR2 SQIVND (reference sequence). The CDR3 consists of 13 residues.